The 15 T cell receptor beta chains below were found in one sample sequenced in a study of technical replicates of blood from a few donors. Clones were sequenced by immunoSEQ multiplex PCR, and TCRdb holds only the in-frame ones, with some missing. This sample has roughly 72,000 clones, with 96% found just once. Sequencing was done on a sample of T cells isolated from PBMCs. Every receptor here comes from a human donor in good health.

This clone was detected once. V is TRBV13 and J is TRBJ2-5; possible D gene TRBD1, 6 bases. This CDR3 spans 16 amino acids. The germline CDR1 and CDR2 sequences are PRHDT and FYEKMQ (reference sequence). Trimming pared 5 bases from V and 3 bases from J, leaving 19 bases between. The CDR3 region is CASSPPTGSAEETQYF. CDR3 DNA sequence: TGTGCCAGCAGCCCCCCCACAGGGTCGGCAGAAGAGACCCAGTACTTC.

The chain has TRBV4-1 and TRBJ1-5; D gene ambiguous. Per germline, CDR1 MGHRA and CDR2 YSYEKL. The CDR3 is 16 residues long. Trimming shortened V by 1 base and J by 0 bases, and 10 bases separated the two germline ends. Here the CDR3 reads CASSQVGRISNQPQHF. CDR3 coding DNA: TGCGCCAGCAGCCAAGTGGGCCGGATTAGCAATCAGCCCCAGCATTTT.

This chain joins TRBV7-2 and TRBJ2-3; 12 nucleotides align to TRBD1. V was pared by 2 bases and J by 5 bases, with 2 bases of the junction left unmatched. CDR3 length equals 15 residues. Germline CDR1 SGHTA, CDR2 FQGNSA. As DNA, the CDR3 is TGTGCCAGCAGCTTACGGGACAGGGGGCGAGATACGCAGTATTTT. Translating it yields CASSLRDRGRDTQYF.

This clone was seen just once. V gene TRBV11-2 combines with J gene TRBJ2-5, with 7 positions matching TRBD2. V was pared by 0 bases and J by 3 bases, with 4 bases of the junction left unmatched. The CDR3 spans 15 residues. From germline, CDR1 is SGHAT and CDR2 FQNNGV. This CDR3 reads CASSLDRGREETQYF. DNA of the CDR3: TGTGCCAGCAGCTTAGATCGCGGGAGAGAAGAGACCCAGTACTTC.

In this sample, this clone turned up once. The chain employs TRBV5-6 and TRBJ2-7, with 8 bases lining up with TRBD1. The CDR3 spans 14 residues. Germline V gene data show CDR1 as SGHDT and CDR2 as YYEEEE. Germline trimming cut 3 bases from V and 0 bases from J; bases unmatched to any gene: 2. For the CDR3, the DNA is TGTGCCAGCAGCTGGACAGGGAGCTCCTACGAGCAGTACTTC. It is translated as CASSWTGSSYEQYF. Looking up the rest from reference TRBV5-6 and TRBJ2-7 gives the full variable domain: DAGVTQSPTHLIKTRGQQVTLRCSPKSGHDTVSWYQQALGQGPQFIFQYYEEEERQRGNFPDRFSGHQFPNYSSELNVNALLLGDSALYLCASSWTGSSYEQYFGPGTRLTVT.

The chain combines TRBV6-1 with TRBJ2-7; 8 nucleotides align to TRBD2. The germline CDR1 and CDR2 sequences are MNHNS and SASEGT. V dropped 3 bases and J dropped 2; count of bases not matched to a gene: 12. CDR3 length equals 17 residues. In DNA, the CDR3 is TGTGCCAGCAGTGATCCGATGACTAGCGAATTAACCTACGAGCAGTACTTC. The encoded protein is CASSDPMTSELTYEQYF.

This clone was recorded only once. The gene calls are TRBV5-1 and TRBJ2-1; 9 bases are a match to TRBD2. The CDR3 is made up of 16 amino acids. V trimming: 4 bases; J trimming: 9 bases; junction bases outside the gene matches: 14. Per germline, CDR1 SGHRS and CDR2 YFSETQ. This chain's CDR3 is CASSVGSGSNKGEQFF. CDR3 nucleotide sequence: TGCGCCAGCAGCGTAGGTAGCGGGAGTAACAAGGGTGAGCAGTTCTTC.

In DNA, the CDR3 is TGTGCCAGCAGCTTAGGGACAGGGTCTTACGAGCAGTACTTC. It codes for CASSLGTGSYEQYF. The chain combines TRBV7-6 with TRBJ2-7; TRBD1 aligns across 8 bases. The ends lost 1 base at V and 4 bases at J; junction bases unmatched: 3. CDR3 size: 14 residues. Germline V CDR1 and CDR2: SGHVS, FNYEAQ.

The CDR3 nucleotides read TGTGCCAGCACCAGGACAGGGGAAACAGATACGCAGTATTTT. It is translated as CASTRTGETDTQYF. V and J are TRBV6-5 and TRBJ2-3; 9 bases map to TRBD1. V shed 7 bases, J shed 3 bases, and the junction held 5 bases outside the gene matches. CDR1 and CDR2 (germline): MNHEY, SVGAGI. CDR3 length: 14 residues.

A single count supports this clone. The V and J genes are TRBV18 and TRBJ2-7; the D is unclear. Germline V lookup: CDR1 KGHSH, CDR2 LQKENI. The CDR3 is 13 amino acids. V was shortened by 3 bases and J by 5 bases, with 11 bases between the two germline ends. The CDR3 DNA follows: TGTGCCAGCTCACCCTCAGGCGCGAACGAGCAGTACTTC. The encoded protein is CASSPSGANEQYF.

The CDR3 bases are TGTGCCAGCGGCACCGAACGACAGGATAGCAATCAGCCCCAGCATTTT. Amino acids: CASGTERQDSNQPQHF. This rearrangement joins TRBV11-2 to TRBJ1-5, with D possibly TRBD1 on 6 matching bases. CDR3 length: 16 amino acids. Looked up from germline, CDR1 is SGHAT and CDR2 is FQNNGV. V was trimmed by 8 bases and J by 0 bases, leaving 17 bases between them. The full variable domain, in which reference TRBV11-2 and TRBJ1-5 provide the parts outside the CDR3, is EAGVAQSPRYKIIEKRQSVAFWCNPISGHATLYWYQQILGQGPKLLIQFQNNGVVDDSQLPKDRFSAERLKGVDSTLKIQPAKLEDSAVYLCASGTERQDSNQPQHFGDGTRLSIL.

This clone was recorded only once. The chain uses TRBV27 and TRBJ2-4, with 9 bases lining up with TRBD1. The CDR3 contains 14 residues. V was clipped by 6 bases and J by 6 bases; unmatched bases: 6. CDR1 is MNHEY, CDR2 SMNVEV, per germline (reference sequence). CDR3 sequence: CASSLQGAANIQYF. The CDR3 nucleotides are TGTGCCAGCAGCCTACAGGGGGCTGCAAACATTCAGTACTTC.

The rearrangement links TRBV30 to TRBJ1-1; the D is unclear. V lost 2 bases and J lost 1, with 11 bases in between. Looked up from germline, CDR1 is GTSNPN and CDR2 is SVGIG (reference sequence). This CDR3 has 14 amino acids. The CDR3 DNA reads as TGTGCCTGGAGTTATGAGGGCCCGAACACTGAAGCTTTCTTT. Amino acid sequence: CAWSYEGPNTEAFF.

V is TRBV5-4 and J is TRBJ1-2; D is ambiguous. V shed 3 bases and J shed 6 bases, with 6 bases lying between them. CDR1 and CDR2 from the germline V gene are SGHNT and YYREEE (reference sequence). This CDR3 is 11 amino acids long. CDR3: CASSSTNGYTF. CDR3 sequence (DNA): TGTGCCAGCAGCTCAACTAATGGCTACACCTTC. Full variable domain (rest looked up from reference TRBV5-4 and TRBJ1-2): ETGVTQSPTHLIKTRGQQVTLRCSSQSGHNTVSWYQQALGQGPQFIFQYYREEENGRGNFPPRFSGLQFPNYSSELNVNALELDDSALYLCASSSTNGYTFGSGTRLTVV.

The rearrangement links TRBV6-4 to TRBJ1-1; no clear D. This CDR3 is built from 14 residues. Germline V gene lookup returns CDR1 MRHNA and CDR2 SNTAGT. V was pared by 4 bases and J by 4 bases, with 13 bases between. CDR3 DNA sequence: TGTGCCAGCAGTGTCCCCCTTTCCAGCACTGAAGCTTTCTTT. Translation gives CASSVPLSSTEAFF.